Each of the 14 T cell receptor beta chains below was sequenced from the same sample in a study of blood T cell repertoires in COVID-19 (dated by TCRdb to 2019 to 2021). The library was generated by the immunoSEQ multiplex PCR assay. TCRdb took this table from immuneACCESS and kept in-frame rearrangements with V and J called. Such tables lack part of the clones; where checked against another copy, unresolved V genes explain under half of the gap, and the rest is unexplained. The sample table records 25,000 or so clones; approximately 94% of these occur just once. The top ten hold under 4.5% of the sample. Sequenced material: peripheral blood. The receptors stem from a woman in her forties or fifties with active COVID-19.

The chain joins TRBV19 to TRBJ2-2; 8 bases align to TRBD2. This CDR3 comprises 13 residues. Germline CDR1 reads LNHDA; CDR2 reads SQIVND (reference sequence). The CDR3 protein is CGRPRGGIGELFF. The DNA of the CDR3 is TGTGGCCGGCCGCGCGGGGGGATCGGGGAGCTGTTTTTT.

This clone is medium-sized. The chain carries TRBV2 and TRBJ2-7, with TRBD2 identical over 12 bases. V dropped 2 bases and J dropped 5; count of bases not matched to a gene: 1. This CDR3 is built from 14 residues. The germline CDR1 and CDR2 sequences are SNHLY and FYNNEI. The CDR3 region is CASSERTSGNEQYF. Here the CDR3 DNA reads TGTGCCAGCAGTGAACGGACTAGCGGGAACGAGCAGTACTTC.

V and J are TRBV6-5 and TRBJ2-1; 10 nucleotides match TRBD1. CDR1 MNHEY and CDR2 SVGAGI come from the germline V gene. Trimming cost V 2 bases and J 5 bases; bases outside gene matches: 3. The CDR3 sequence is 15 residues long. The CDR3 spells CASSYGTGVDNEQFF. The DNA of the CDR3 is TGTGCCAGCAGTTACGGGACAGGGGTGGACAATGAGCAGTTCTTC.

The chain has TRBV18 and TRBJ2-5; 7 bases line up with TRBD2. The CDR3 is made up of 15 amino acids. The ends lost 0 bases at V and 5 bases at J; junction bases unmatched: 6. Germline CDR1 reads KGHSH; CDR2 reads LQKENI. The chain's CDR3 is CASSPPSQGGETQYF. CDR3 bases: TGTGCCAGCTCACCACCCTCCCAGGGAGGGGAGACCCAGTACTTC.

This chain joins TRBV24-1 and TRBJ2-1; the D is unclear. V was trimmed by 1 base and J by 6 bases, leaving 3 bases between them. CDR1 and CDR2 (germline): KGHDR, SFDVKD. This CDR3 is built from 12 residues. Here the CDR3 reads CATSDFINEQFF. The CDR3 DNA is TGTGCCACCAGTGATTTCATCAATGAGCAGTTCTTC.

The rearrangement uses TRBV7-3 and TRBJ2-1; TRBD2 agrees at 8 bases. Germline CDR1 reads SGHTA; CDR2 reads FQGTGA. The V and J ends lost 8 bases and 5 bases, in that order; junction bases with no gene match: 8. This CDR3 comprises 14 residues. In DNA, the CDR3 is TGTGCCAGCTTAGCGGGACACACAAACAATGAGCAGTTCTTC. Translated, it gives CASLAGHTNNEQFF.

The chain combines TRBV6-4 with TRBJ1-6; TRBD1 is a possible D gene (5 bases). The V gene lost 5 bases and the J gene lost 2 bases, with 7 bases spanning the gap. From germline, CDR1 is MRHNA and CDR2 SNTAGT. The CDR3 consists of 14 residues. The CDR3 loop reads CASSSDTYNSPLHF. The CDR3 DNA sequence: TGTGCCAGCAGTTCGGACACCTATAATTCACCCCTCCACTTT.

The J gene is TRBJ1-5, the V gene TRBV2; TRBD1 might be the D (5 bases). Germline V gene data show CDR1 as SNHLY and CDR2 as FYNNEI. Deletions cut 7 bases from V and 4 bases from J, with 11 bases between. This CDR3 comprises 13 residues. The CDR3 region has the DNA TGTGCCAGCATTGGGGCACCGAATCAGCCCCAGCATTTT. Translated: CASIGAPNQPQHF. The complete variable domain, with remaining parts taken from reference TRBV2 and TRBJ1-5, reads EPEVTQTPSHQVTQMGQEVILRCVPISNHLYFYWYRQILGQKVEFLVSFYNNEISEKSEIFDDQFSVERPDGSNFTLKIRSTKLEDSAMYFCASIGAPNQPQHFGDGTRLSIL.

The chain joins TRBV28 to TRBJ2-1; D gene unclear. Germline V gene lookup returns CDR1 MDHEN and CDR2 SYDVKM. This CDR3 is built from 15 residues. Between the trimmed V and J ends, which lost 5 bases and 0 bases, there was a span of 11 bases. CDR3 bases: TGTGCCAGCAGTCCCCCCGTGAGCTCCTACAATGAGCAGTTCTTC. Its translation: CASSPPVSSYNEQFF.

V usage is TRBV27 and J usage is TRBJ1-1; D is ambiguous. This CDR3 spans 14 amino acids. V was trimmed by 5 bases and J by 1 base, leaving 11 bases between them. In germline, CDR1 is MNHEY, CDR2 SMNVEV (reference sequence). In DNA, the CDR3 is TGTGCCAGCAGTCGCTTGAGCGGGAACACTGAAGCTTTCTTT. Protein product: CASSRLSGNTEAFF.

The genes are TRBV28 and TRBJ1-3; TRBD1 matches at 8 bases. Trimming at V came to 5 bases and at J to 6 bases, leaving 6 bases not matched to a gene. Germline values: CDR1 MDHEN, CDR2 SYDVKM. The CDR3 contains 14 residues. The CDR3 loop is CASSRQGSVNTIYF. The CDR3 DNA follows: TGTGCCAGCAGTAGACAGGGGTCAGTAAACACCATATATTTT.

This rearrangement joins TRBV25-1 to TRBJ1-1, with D unclear. Germline CDR1 MGHDK, CDR2 SYGVNS. This CDR3 is 13 amino acids long. The V gene lost 7 bases and the J gene lost 1 base, with 10 bases spanning the gap. CDR3: CASIEQTNTEAFF. CDR3 nucleotide sequence: TGTGCCAGCATCGAACAGACGAACACTGAAGCTTTCTTT.

CDR3 coding DNA: TGTGCCAGCAGCTTAACCGGGACAGGGCCCACAGATACGCAGTATTTT. Its protein product is CASSLTGTGPTDTQYF. The chain recombines TRBV7-8 with TRBJ2-3; TRBD1 matches at 9 bases. Looked up from germline, CDR1 is SGHVS and CDR2 is FQNEAQ. V lost 2 bases, J lost 2 bases, and 5 bases stayed unmatched. The CDR3 is 16 residues long.

This chain connects TRBV10-1 to TRBJ2-5; TRBD1 agrees at 9 bases. This CDR3 region has 15 residues. The V and J ends lost 5 bases and 3 bases, in that order; junction bases with no gene match: 7. CDR1 is WNHNN and CDR2 is SYGVQD in the germline V gene (reference sequence). CDR3 sequence (DNA): TGCGCCAGCAGTAATGGACAGGGGATAGAAGAGACCCAGTACTTC. This codes for CASSNGQGIEETQYF.